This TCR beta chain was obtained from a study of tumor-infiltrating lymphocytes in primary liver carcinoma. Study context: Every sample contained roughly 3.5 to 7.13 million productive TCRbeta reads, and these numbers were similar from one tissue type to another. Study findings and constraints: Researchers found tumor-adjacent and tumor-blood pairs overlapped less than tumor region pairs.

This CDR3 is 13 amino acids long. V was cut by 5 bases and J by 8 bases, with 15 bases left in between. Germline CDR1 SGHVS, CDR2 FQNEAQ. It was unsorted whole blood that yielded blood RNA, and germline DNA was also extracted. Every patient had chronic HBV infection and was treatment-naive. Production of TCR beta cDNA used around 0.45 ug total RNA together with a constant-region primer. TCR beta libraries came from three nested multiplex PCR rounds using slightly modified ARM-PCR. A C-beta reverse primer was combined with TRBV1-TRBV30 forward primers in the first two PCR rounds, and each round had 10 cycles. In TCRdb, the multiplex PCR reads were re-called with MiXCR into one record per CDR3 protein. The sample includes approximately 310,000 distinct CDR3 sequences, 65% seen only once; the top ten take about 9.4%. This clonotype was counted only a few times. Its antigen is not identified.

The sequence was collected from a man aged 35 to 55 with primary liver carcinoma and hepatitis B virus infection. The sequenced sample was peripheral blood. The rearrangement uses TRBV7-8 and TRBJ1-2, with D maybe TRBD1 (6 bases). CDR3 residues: CASSPHKGGGYTF. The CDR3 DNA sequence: TGTGCCAGCAGCCCGCATAAGGGGGGGGGCTACACCTTC. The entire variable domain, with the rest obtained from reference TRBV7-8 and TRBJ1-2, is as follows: GAGVSQSPRYKVAKRGQDVALRCDPISGHVSLFWYQQALGQGPEFLTYFQNEAQLDKSGLPSDRFFAERPEGSVSTLKIQRTQQEDSAVYLCASSPHKGGGYTFGSGTRLTVV.